This TCR beta chain was captured by sequencing in a study of blood T cell repertoires in COVID-19. Whole-study context: Samples of COVID-19 (acute and convalescent) were obtained from the United States, Italy and Spain.

Profiling relied on immunoSEQ multiplex PCR, and the TCRdb table lists in-frame clones only, not all of them. The sample lists roughly 410,000 clones, around 87% seen once, with approximately 2.5% in the top ten. The sequenced sample was peripheral blood. This receptor was identified in a woman in her sixties with COVID-19, enrolled during active disease.

The CDR3 coding sequence is TGTGCCAGTGGTCCGGGGACTGACTGGGGACCCCAGCATTTT. As protein: CASGPGTDWGPQHF. J is TRBJ1-5 and V is TRBV19; D might be TRBD1 (5 bases). Trimming removed 8 bases from V and 10 bases from J, with 21 bases in between. The CDR3 runs to 14 residues. Germline V gene lookup returns CDR1 LNHDA and CDR2 SQIVND (reference sequence).